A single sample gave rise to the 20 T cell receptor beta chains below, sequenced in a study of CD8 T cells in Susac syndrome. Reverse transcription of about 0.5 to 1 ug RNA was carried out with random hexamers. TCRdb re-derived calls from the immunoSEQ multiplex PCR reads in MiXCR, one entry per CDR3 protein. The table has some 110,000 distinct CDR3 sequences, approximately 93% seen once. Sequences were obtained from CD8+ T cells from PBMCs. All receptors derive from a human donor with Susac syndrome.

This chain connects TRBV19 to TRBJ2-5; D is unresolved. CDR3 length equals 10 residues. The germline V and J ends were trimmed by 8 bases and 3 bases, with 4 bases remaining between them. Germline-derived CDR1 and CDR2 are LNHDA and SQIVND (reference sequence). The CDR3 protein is CASPKETQYF. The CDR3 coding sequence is TGTGCCAGTCCCAAAGAGACCCAGTACTTC.

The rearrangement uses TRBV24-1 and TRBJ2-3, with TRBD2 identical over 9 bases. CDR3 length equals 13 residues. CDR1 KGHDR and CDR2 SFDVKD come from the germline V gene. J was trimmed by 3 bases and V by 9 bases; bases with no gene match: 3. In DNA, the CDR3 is TGTGCCACCGCGGGAGGGCGAACAGATACGCAGTATTTT. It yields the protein CATAGGRTDTQYF.

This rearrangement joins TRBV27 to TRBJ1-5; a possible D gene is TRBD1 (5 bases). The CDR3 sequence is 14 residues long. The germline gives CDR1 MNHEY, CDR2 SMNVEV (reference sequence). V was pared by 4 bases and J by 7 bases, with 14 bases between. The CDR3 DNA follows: TGTGCCAGCAGTTCGTTCAGGGTGCGCCAGCCCCAGCATTTT. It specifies CASSSFRVRQPQHF.

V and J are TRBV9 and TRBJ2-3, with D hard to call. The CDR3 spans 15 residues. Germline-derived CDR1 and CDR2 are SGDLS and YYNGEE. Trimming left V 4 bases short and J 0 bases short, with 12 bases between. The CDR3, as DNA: TGTGCCAGCAGCATGACTTCGACTAGCACAGATACGCAGTATTTT. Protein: CASSMTSTSTDTQYF.

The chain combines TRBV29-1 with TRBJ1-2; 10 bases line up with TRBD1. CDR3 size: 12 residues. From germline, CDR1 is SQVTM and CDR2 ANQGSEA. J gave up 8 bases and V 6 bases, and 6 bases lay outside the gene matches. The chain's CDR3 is CSVPGTGVGYTF. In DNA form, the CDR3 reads TGCAGCGTCCCCGGGACAGGGGTCGGCTACACCTTC.

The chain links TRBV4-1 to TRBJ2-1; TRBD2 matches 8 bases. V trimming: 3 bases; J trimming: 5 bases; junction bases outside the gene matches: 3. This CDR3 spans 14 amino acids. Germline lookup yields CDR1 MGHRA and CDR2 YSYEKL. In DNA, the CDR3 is TGCGCCAGCAGCCACATCGGGGGGGACAATGAGCAGTTCTTC. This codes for CASSHIGGDNEQFF.

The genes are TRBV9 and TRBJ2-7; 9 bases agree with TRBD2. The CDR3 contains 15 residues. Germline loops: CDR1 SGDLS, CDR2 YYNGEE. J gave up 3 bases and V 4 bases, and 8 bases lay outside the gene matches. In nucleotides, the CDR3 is TGTGCCAGCAGCCTCGGGGTAGCGGGGGTCTACGAGCAGTACTTC. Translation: CASSLGVAGVYEQYF.

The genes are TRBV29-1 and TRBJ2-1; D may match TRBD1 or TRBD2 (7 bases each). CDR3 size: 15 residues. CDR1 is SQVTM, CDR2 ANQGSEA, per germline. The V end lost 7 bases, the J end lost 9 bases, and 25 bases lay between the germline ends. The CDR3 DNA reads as TGCAGCGCCGGACAGCGGGGCCAACCAGGGGGTGAGCAGTTCTTC. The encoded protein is CSAGQRGQPGGEQFF.

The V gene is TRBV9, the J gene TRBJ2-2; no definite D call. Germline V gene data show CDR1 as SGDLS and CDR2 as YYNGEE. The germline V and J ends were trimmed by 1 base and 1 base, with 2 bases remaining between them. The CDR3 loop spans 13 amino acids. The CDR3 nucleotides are TGTGCCAGCAGCGTACAGAACACCGGGGAGCTGTTTTTT. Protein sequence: CASSVQNTGELFF. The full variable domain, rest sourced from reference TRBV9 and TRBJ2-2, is DSGVTQTPKHLITATGQRVTLRCSPRSGDLSVYWYQQSLDQGLQFLIQYYNGEERAKGNILERFSAQQFPDLHSELNLSSLELGDSALYFCASSVQNTGELFFGEGSRLTVL.

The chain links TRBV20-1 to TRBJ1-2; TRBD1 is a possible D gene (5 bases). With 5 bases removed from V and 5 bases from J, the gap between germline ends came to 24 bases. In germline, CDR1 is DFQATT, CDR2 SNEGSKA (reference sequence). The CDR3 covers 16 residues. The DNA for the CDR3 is TGCAGTGCTCCCTCCCAGGAGGGGACCCACCCTTATGGCTACACCTTC. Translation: CSAPSQEGTHPYGYTF.

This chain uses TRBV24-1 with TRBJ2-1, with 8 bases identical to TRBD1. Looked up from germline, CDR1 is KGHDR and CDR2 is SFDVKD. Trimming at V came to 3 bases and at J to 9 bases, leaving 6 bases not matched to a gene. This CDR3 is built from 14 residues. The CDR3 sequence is CATSDGAGGGEQFF. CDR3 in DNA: TGTGCCACCAGTGATGGGGCAGGGGGCGGTGAGCAGTTCTTC.

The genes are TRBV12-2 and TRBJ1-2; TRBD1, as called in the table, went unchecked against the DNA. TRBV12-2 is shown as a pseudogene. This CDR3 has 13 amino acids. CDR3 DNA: TGTGCAAGTCGCCGGACAGACACCTATGGCTACACCTTC. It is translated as CASRRTDTYGYTF.

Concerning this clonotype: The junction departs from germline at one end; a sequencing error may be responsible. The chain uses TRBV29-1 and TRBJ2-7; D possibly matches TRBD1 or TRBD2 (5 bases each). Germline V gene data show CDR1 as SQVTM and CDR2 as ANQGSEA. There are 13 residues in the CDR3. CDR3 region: CHTTGTTTHEHYF. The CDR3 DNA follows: TGCCACACGACCGGGACCACGACGCACGAGCACTACTTC.

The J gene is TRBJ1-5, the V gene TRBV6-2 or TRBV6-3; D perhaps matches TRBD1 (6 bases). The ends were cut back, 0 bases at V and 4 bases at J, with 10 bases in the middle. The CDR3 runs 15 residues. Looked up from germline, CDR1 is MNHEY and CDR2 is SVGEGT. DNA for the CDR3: TGTGCCAGCAGTTACTCAGACAGGAGGAATCAGCCCCAGCATTTT. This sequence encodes CASSYSDRRNQPQHF.

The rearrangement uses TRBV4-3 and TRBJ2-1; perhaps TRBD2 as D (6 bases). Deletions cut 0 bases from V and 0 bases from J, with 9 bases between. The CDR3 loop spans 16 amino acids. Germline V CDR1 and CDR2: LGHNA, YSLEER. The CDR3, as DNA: TGCGCCAGCAGCCAAGACCTAGCGAGCTCCTACAATGAGCAGTTCTTC. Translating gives CASSQDLASSYNEQFF.

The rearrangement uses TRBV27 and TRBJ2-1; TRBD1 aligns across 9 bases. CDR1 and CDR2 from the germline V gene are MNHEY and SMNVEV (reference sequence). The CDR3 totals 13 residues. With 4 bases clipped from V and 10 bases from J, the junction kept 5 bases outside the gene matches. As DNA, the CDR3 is TGTGCCAGCAGTTCTGACAGGGGGACGGAGCAGTTCTTC. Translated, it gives CASSSDRGTEQFF.

This CDR3 is CASSFGTSSTDTQYF. The CDR3 DNA reads TGTGCCAGCAGTTTTGGAACTTCTAGCACAGATACGCAGTATTTT. The chain links TRBV12-3 or TRBV12-4 to TRBJ2-3; D is ambiguous. Trimming removed 3 bases from V and 0 bases from J, with 10 bases in between. The CDR3 has 15 residues.

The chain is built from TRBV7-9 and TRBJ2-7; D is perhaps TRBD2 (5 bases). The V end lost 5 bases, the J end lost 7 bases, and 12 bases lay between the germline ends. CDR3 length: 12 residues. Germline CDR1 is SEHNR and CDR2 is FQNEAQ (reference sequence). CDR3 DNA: TGTGCCAGCAGCCATACTAGGGTTGAGCAGTACTTC. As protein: CASSHTRVEQYF.

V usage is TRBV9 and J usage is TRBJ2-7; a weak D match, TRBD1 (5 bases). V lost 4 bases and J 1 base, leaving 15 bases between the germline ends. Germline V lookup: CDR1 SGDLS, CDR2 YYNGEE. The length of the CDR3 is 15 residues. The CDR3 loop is CASSPNPDSSYEQYF. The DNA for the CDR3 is TGTGCCAGCAGCCCCAACCCCGACAGTTCCTACGAGCAGTACTTC.

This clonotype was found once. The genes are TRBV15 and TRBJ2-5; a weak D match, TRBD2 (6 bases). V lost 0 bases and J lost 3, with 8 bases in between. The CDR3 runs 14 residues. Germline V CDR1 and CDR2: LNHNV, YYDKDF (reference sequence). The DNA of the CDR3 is TGTGCCACCAGCAGAGAGCGGGGTAAAGAGACCCAGTACTTC. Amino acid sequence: CATSRERGKETQYF.